These 25 T cell receptor beta chains were sequenced from one sample in a study of molecular identifiers for immune sequencing clone quantification. TCRdb independently ran MiXCR on the PCR reads; one entry per CDR3 protein. The table lists under 350,000 distinct CDR3 sequences, 24% of them singletons. The source material was naive CD8+ T cells from blood, with Jurkat cell RNA spiked in. Subset indicated: FACS-sorted CD8+CD4-CCR7+CD45RA+ naive T cells. These receptors came from a human donor in good health. Some libraries in this study had Jurkat cell RNA spiked in.

Remarks on this clonotype: This may be a read error: a much more frequent sequence differs by one nucleotide. V gene TRBV12-3 or TRBV12-4 combines with J gene TRBJ2-7; 7 bases fit TRBD1. With V trimmed by 3 bases and J by 6 bases, 5 bases remained unmatched. This CDR3 spans 13 amino acids. The CDR3 bases are TGTGCCAGCAGTTTGGGACAGAGGTTCGAGCAGTACTTC. It is translated as CASSLGQRFEQYF.

V is TRBV11-2 and J is TRBJ1-2; D gene ambiguous. The CDR3 is 13 amino acids. V shed 0 bases and J shed 8 bases, with 10 bases lying between them. Germline CDR1 is SGHAT and CDR2 is FQNNGV. The CDR3 sequence: CASSLDATRGYTF. The CDR3 DNA sequence: TGTGCCAGCAGCTTAGACGCAACACGAGGCTACACCTTC.

V usage is TRBV7-2 and J usage is TRBJ2-7; 10 bases fit TRBD2. The germline CDR1 and CDR2 sequences are SGHTA and FQGNSA. The CDR3 totals 16 residues. Germline trimming cut 8 bases from V and 4 bases from J; bases unmatched to any gene: 14. Written as DNA, the CDR3 is TGTGCCAGCCGCCCGGCTGGACTAGCGGTTAATTACGAGCAGTACTTC. Its protein is CASRPAGLAVNYEQYF. Based on the CDR3 plus reference TRBV7-2 and TRBJ2-7, the full variable domain is GAGVSQSPSNKVTEKGKDVELRCDPISGHTALYWYRQSLGQGLEFLIYFQGNSAPDKSGLPSDRFSAERTGGSVSTLTIQRTQQEDSAVYLCASRPAGLAVNYEQYFGPGTRLTVT.

This clonotype was found a few times. The genes are TRBV2 and TRBJ2-3; D may be TRBD1 (5 bases). The V and J ends lost 3 bases and 0 bases respectively, with 10 bases between them. This CDR3 is 15 amino acids long. CDR1 is SNHLY and CDR2 is FYNNEI in the germline V gene. The DNA for the CDR3 is TGTGCCAGCAGTGATCCGACAGCTAGCACAGATACGCAGTATTTT. Encoded protein: CASSDPTASTDTQYF.

Note on this clonotype: At one end, the junction sequence differs from germline, possibly due to a read error. The chain couples TRBV14 to TRBJ2-7; D ambiguous. The CDR3 spans 13 residues. Looked up from germline, CDR1 is SGHDN and CDR2 is FVKESK. The CDR3 protein is CASSQALFGERYF. CDR3 in DNA: TGTGCCAGCAGCCAGGCCCTCTTCGGCGAGCGGTACTTC.

This clonotype came up a few times. V gene TRBV11-2 combines with J gene TRBJ2-7, with D perhaps TRBD1 (6 bases). Germline assignment: CDR1 SGHAT and CDR2 FQNNGV. The germline V and J ends were trimmed by 5 bases and 4 bases, with 18 bases remaining between them. CDR3 length: 15 amino acids. The CDR3 here is CASSIHTGSRYEQYF. CDR3 bases: TGTGCCAGCAGCATCCACACAGGGTCGAGGTACGAGCAGTACTTC.

Note on this clonotype: The junction does not match germline at one end; this may be a read error. V usage is TRBV5-3 and J usage is TRBJ2-1; D gene ambiguous. TRBV5-3 is filed as an ORF, its function uncertain. The CDR3 sequence is 12 residues long. In nucleotides, the CDR3 is TGTGCCAGCAGCTTGTCAGTGGATGAGCAGTTCTTC. It is translated as CASSLSVDEQFF.

In regard to this clonotype: One base away lies a much larger clone, so this may be a sequencing read error. The conserved phenylalanine or tryptophan normally closing the CDR3 is absent here, so this likely arose from a read error. The chain is built from TRBV19 and TRBJ2-1; D is uncertain. Germline lookup yields CDR1 LNHDA and CDR2 SQIVND (reference sequence). This CDR3 is built from 13 residues. Deletions cut 6 bases from V and 9 bases from J, with 15 bases between. The CDR3 spells CASSWMGDGEQFL. Written as DNA, the CDR3 is TGTGCCAGTAGCTGGATGGGTGACGGTGAGCAGTTCCTC.

The genes are TRBV9 and TRBJ2-2; 7 bases align to TRBD2. The germline gives CDR1 SGDLS, CDR2 YYNGEE. V dropped 4 bases and J dropped 6; count of bases not matched to a gene: 12. The CDR3 sequence is 16 residues long. Here the CDR3 reads CASSPSGEETPGELFF. CDR3 nucleotide sequence: TGTGCCAGCAGCCCCAGCGGGGAGGAGACCCCCGGGGAGCTGTTTTTT.

This clonotype turned up a few times. The V and J genes are TRBV12-3 or TRBV12-4 and TRBJ2-7; the D is unclear. V dropped 4 bases and J dropped 7 bases, with 14 bases sitting between them. The CDR3 loop spans 13 amino acids. The DNA of the CDR3 is TGTGCCAGCAGTTCGGGTACCAGCCTGGAGCAGTACTTC. Amino acid sequence: CASSSGTSLEQYF.

Ten or more counts support this clonotype. CDR3 residues: CASSLGFEAFF. Here the CDR3 DNA reads TGTGCCAGCAGTCTAGGGTTTGAAGCTTTCTTT. The genes are TRBV7-9 and TRBJ1-1; D unclear. The V gene lost 6 bases and the J gene lost 7 bases, with 9 bases spanning the gap. The CDR3 has 11 residues. Germline lookup yields CDR1 SEHNR and CDR2 FQNEAQ (reference sequence).

The CDR3 sequence: CASSRLTGGRGNQPQHF. In DNA form, the CDR3 reads TGTGCCAGCAGTCGACTGACAGGGGGCCGCGGCAATCAGCCCCAGCATTTT. The chain uses TRBV6-2 or TRBV6-3 and TRBJ1-5; the match to TRBD1 covers 10 bases. The V gene end was trimmed by 5 bases and the J gene end by 2 bases; junction bases not matched to a gene: 9. Germline V gene data show CDR1 as MNHEY and CDR2 as SVGEGT. This CDR3 contains 17 residues.

The genes are TRBV9 and TRBJ1-4, with D uncertain. The germline gives CDR1 SGDLS, CDR2 YYNGEE. The CDR3 extends over 15 amino acids. V gave up 3 bases and J gave up 3 bases, with 12 bases separating them. The CDR3 is CASSGSGWANEKLFF. CDR3 in DNA: TGTGCCAGCAGCGGAAGCGGCTGGGCTAATGAAAAACTGTTTTTT.

The chain recombines TRBV20-1 with TRBJ2-4, with D unresolved. CDR1 and CDR2 (germline): DFQATT, SNEGSKA (reference sequence). V lost 3 bases, J lost 3 bases, and 12 bases lay in between. CDR3 length: 14 residues. CDR3 protein: CSASDNLGKNIQYF. CDR3 bases: TGCAGTGCTAGTGACAATTTGGGCAAAAACATTCAGTACTTC.

The gene calls are TRBV4-3 and TRBJ1-1; perhaps TRBD1 as D (5 bases). This CDR3 comprises 17 residues. V lost 0 bases to trimming and J lost 5 bases, with 19 bases between them. Germline CDR1 is LGHNA and CDR2 is YSLEER. The chain's CDR3 is CASSQEQGTEFWTEAFF. The DNA of the CDR3 is TGCGCCAGCAGCCAAGAGCAGGGCACGGAGTTTTGGACTGAAGCTTTCTTT.

The V and J genes are TRBV12-5 and TRBJ2-7; perhaps TRBD2 as D (5 bases). Trimming cost V 5 bases and J 3 bases, with 17 bases left between them. This CDR3 contains 15 residues. The germline CDR1 and CDR2 sequences are LGHNT and FRNRAP. The CDR3 spells CASGHRIYEGYEQYF. CDR3 nucleotides: TGTGCTAGTGGTCATCGGATTTATGAGGGCTACGAGCAGTACTTC. Filled out from reference TRBV12-5 and TRBJ2-7, the complete variable domain reads DARVTQTPRHKVTEMGQEVTMRCQPILGHNTVFWYRQTMMQGLELLAYFRNRAPLDDSGMPKDRFSAEMPDATLATLKIQPSEPRDSAVYFCASGHRIYEGYEQYFGPGTRLTVT.

This clonotype appeared a single time. Just one base apart from a much larger clone, this may be a read error. The chain combines TRBV7-9 with TRBJ1-1, with no clear D. CDR1 and CDR2 (germline): SEHNR, FQNEAQ (reference sequence). The CDR3 has 14 residues. CDR3 DNA sequence: TGTGCCAGCAGCTTAGGGACCGACGCCGCTGAAGCTTCCTTT. It specifies CASSLGTDAAEASF.

The chain has TRBV7-8 and TRBJ1-1; no firm D call. The germline V gene encodes CDR1 SGHVS and CDR2 FQNEAQ. The CDR3 spans 13 residues. The V gene lost 7 bases and the J gene lost 3 bases, with 12 bases spanning the gap. CDR3 nucleotide sequence: TGTGCCAGCATCTCACCCATGGACACTGAAGCTTTCTTT. Its translation is CASISPMDTEAFF. Based on the CDR3 plus reference TRBV7-8 and TRBJ1-1, the full variable domain is GAGVSQSPRYKVAKRGQDVALRCDPISGHVSLFWYQQALGQGPEFLTYFQNEAQLDKSGLPSDRFFAERPEGSVSTLKIQRTQQEDSAVYLCASISPMDTEAFFGQGTRLTVV.

Many counts were recorded for this clonotype. The CDR3 DNA follows: TGTGCCAGCAGTTTATCGAGCGGGAGGACCTACGAGCAGTACTTC. Translating gives CASSLSSGRTYEQYF. The chain couples TRBV27 to TRBJ2-7, with 9 bases aligning to TRBD2. J was trimmed by 2 bases and V by 0 bases; bases with no gene match: 2. CDR3 length: 15 amino acids. In germline, CDR1 is MNHEY, CDR2 SMNVEV (reference sequence).

This clonotype was counted a few times. V is TRBV27 and J is TRBJ2-3, with a tentative D call TRBD2 (5 bases). Per germline, CDR1 MNHEY and CDR2 SMNVEV (reference sequence). V dropped 3 bases and J dropped 3 bases, with 16 bases sitting between them. This CDR3 spans 16 amino acids. The CDR3 sequence is CASSLAGYGVTDTQYF. CDR3 DNA: TGTGCCAGCAGTTTGGCCGGGTACGGGGTTACAGATACGCAGTATTTT.

This clonotype has a handful of counts. The rearrangement joins TRBV12-3 or TRBV12-4 to TRBJ2-3; TRBD1 aligns across 7 bases. V lost 3 bases and J lost 4; bases outside the gene matches: 4. This CDR3 region has 14 residues. The CDR3 nucleotides are TGTGCCAGCAGTTTTGGGACAGACGCAGATACGCAGTATTTT. This encodes CASSFGTDADTQYF.

V usage is TRBV6-2 or TRBV6-3 and J usage is TRBJ2-2; D is uncertain. The CDR3 length is 12 residues. Germline V gene lookup returns CDR1 MNHEY and CDR2 SVGEGT. Trimming cost V 2 bases and J 4 bases, with 2 bases left between them. The CDR3 coding sequence is TGTGCCAGCAGTTACACCACCGGGGAGCTGTTTTTT. Encoded protein: CASSYTTGELFF.

Remarks on this clonotype: This clone may be a read error of a much larger clone one base away. The chain carries TRBV3-1 and TRBJ1-5, with no clear D. This CDR3 is 12 amino acids long. Germline lookup yields CDR1 LGHDT and CDR2 YNNKEL (reference sequence). CDR3 sequence reads: CACSLGVQPQHF. CDR3 DNA: TGTGCCTGCAGCCTCGGGGTTCAGCCCCAGCATTTT.

V is TRBV30 and J is TRBJ2-3; 7 positions agree with TRBD2. The CDR3 runs 15 residues. CDR1 is GTSNPN, CDR2 SVGIG, per germline (reference sequence). The J segment lost 0 bases and the V segment lost 4 bases, leaving 7 bases of the junction unmatched. The CDR3 nucleotides are TGTGCCTGGAACAATTGGGGGGGAAGCACAGATACGCAGTATTTT. Translation gives CAWNNWGGSTDTQYF.

This chain connects TRBV28 to TRBJ2-1; 7 nucleotides line up with TRBD1. Losses at the gene ends were 3 bases for V and 8 bases for J; bases not matched to a gene: 10. CDR1 is MDHEN, CDR2 SYDVKM, per germline. There are 15 residues in the CDR3. The CDR3 nucleotides read TGTGCCAGCAGTTTTAGGGGGCCACGGCGCGATGAGCAGTTCTTC. Its protein product is CASSFRGPRRDEQFF.